Listed here is a single TCR beta chain. The CDR3 consists of 17 residues. V dropped 1 base and J dropped 0 bases, with 13 bases sitting between them. Per the germline V gene, CDR1 is LGHDT and CDR2 is YNNKEL (reference sequence). The entry originates in a study of blood T cell repertoires in COVID-19. Authors' data handling: Reference gene primer amplification yielded estimated nucleated cell counts. Data came from immunoSEQ multiplex PCR; TCRdb stores just in-frame clones and leaves some out. D and trimming come from the DNA, and the V and J calls and clone size come from that table. The sample holds under 140,000 clones, approximately 82% seen once.

This receptor was identified in an elderly woman with acute or convalescent COVID-19. Material for sequencing was peripheral blood. The V call is TRBV3-1 (or the pseudogene TRBV3-2), the J call TRBJ2-4, with D hard to call. This CDR3 reads CASSQVQFGVAKNIQYF. As DNA, the CDR3 is TGTGCCAGCAGCCAAGTCCAATTCGGTGTAGCCAAAAACATTCAGTACTTC.